The 21 T cell receptor beta chains in this list originate from one sample, sequenced in a study of T cells in Graves' hyperthyroidism and ophthalmopathy. The TCR beta CDR3 regions underwent amplification using RNA transcripts as the source. In the first-round RT-PCR of the TCR CDR3, the HTBI primer set was used. Each CDR3 protein is one row after TCRdb ran MiXCR on the multiplex PCR reads. The sample gives about 210,000 distinct CDR3 sequences, over 15% of which show up once; approximately 50% is in the top ten. What was sequenced was blood. Receptors were obtained from a middle-aged man with Graves' hyperthyroidism.

This clonotype was counted ten times or more. The V call is TRBV20-1, the J call TRBJ1-1; D not resolved. This CDR3 has 13 residues. Germline CDR1 and CDR2: DFQATT and SNEGSKA (reference sequence). Trimming left V 3 bases short and J 1 base short, with 9 bases between. In DNA, the CDR3 is TGCAGTGCTAGGAGCCAGCCGAACACTGAAGCTTTCTTT. It translates to CSARSQPNTEAFF.

This clonotype was seen many times. The J gene is TRBJ2-1, the V gene TRBV7-9; 8 bases map to TRBD2. CDR3 size: 16 residues. Per the germline V gene, CDR1 is SEHNR and CDR2 is FQNEAQ (reference sequence). The ends lost 0 bases at V and 0 bases at J; junction bases unmatched: 1. CDR3 protein: CASSLAGTSSYNEQFF. CDR3 DNA: TGTGCCAGCAGCTTAGCCGGGACTAGCTCCTACAATGAGCAGTTCTTC.

This clonotype was detected many times. V and J are TRBV12-3 or TRBV12-4 and TRBJ1-3; D not resolved. CDR3 length equals 12 residues. With 7 bases removed from V and 4 bases from J, the gap between germline ends came to 8 bases. The CDR3 loop is CASTTDGNTIYF. The CDR3 nucleotides read TGTGCCAGCACTACGGACGGAAACACCATATATTTT.

The chain is built from TRBV20-1 and TRBJ1-6; D not certain. From germline, CDR1 is DFQATT and CDR2 SNEGSKA (reference sequence). This CDR3 has 16 residues. Trimming took 0 bases from V and 1 from J, leaving 10 bases between them. Here the CDR3 DNA reads TGCAGTGCTAGAGATGGGCGGGAGTCCTATAATTCACCCCTCCACTTT. Residues: CSARDGRESYNSPLHF.

This clonotype has ten or more counts. The chain couples TRBV7-9 to TRBJ1-1, with D perhaps matching TRBD1 (5 bases). Trimming pared 4 bases from V and 0 bases from J, leaving 6 bases between. This CDR3 contains 13 residues. Per the germline V gene, CDR1 is SEHNR and CDR2 is FQNEAQ (reference sequence). CDR3: CASSWTLNTEAFF. The CDR3 DNA reads as TGTGCCAGCAGCTGGACACTGAACACTGAAGCTTTCTTT.

This chain uses TRBV4-1 with TRBJ1-2; tentatively, D is TRBD1 (6 bases). Germline V gene sequence: CDR1 MGHRA, CDR2 YSYEKL. This CDR3 has 14 amino acids. Trimming took 1 base from V and 4 from J, leaving 10 bases between them. The DNA for the CDR3 is TGCGCCAGCAGCCAAGGACAGGCAACCTATGGCTACACCTTC. It is translated as CASSQGQATYGYTF.

This chain joins TRBV14 and TRBJ2-1, with D possibly being TRBD1 (6 bases). Deletions cut 5 bases from V and 10 bases from J, with 12 bases between. Looked up from germline, CDR1 is SGHDN and CDR2 is FVKESK. The CDR3 covers 12 residues. The CDR3: CASSVLGTEQFF. The CDR3 region has the DNA TGTGCCAGCAGCGTCCTCGGGACAGAGCAGTTCTTC.

This clonotype appeared many times. This chain uses TRBV27 with TRBJ2-7; possible D gene TRBD1, 6 bases. The CDR3 runs to 16 residues. Trimming removed 5 bases at V and 4 bases at J, with 21 bases between. Germline V CDR1 and CDR2: MNHEY, SMNVEV (reference sequence). The CDR3 DNA follows: TGTGCCAGCAGTGAAGACTCCGGGACAAATTCTTACGAGCAGTACTTC. Translation: CASSEDSGTNSYEQYF.

This clonotype was seen more than once but under ten times. The J gene is TRBJ2-7, the V gene TRBV5-1; 10 positions match TRBD2. The germline CDR1 and CDR2 sequences are SGHRS and YFSETQ. The length of the CDR3 is 14 residues. Germline trimming cut 5 bases from V and 10 bases from J; bases unmatched to any gene: 12. This CDR3 reads CASRASGRDMEQYF. The CDR3 DNA is TGCGCCAGCAGGGCTAGCGGGAGAGATATGGAACAGTACTTC.

In its sample, this clonotype was seen many times. This chain links TRBV18 with TRBJ1-1; possible D gene TRBD1, 6 bases. CDR1 is KGHSH and CDR2 is LQKENI in the germline V gene. The ends were cut back, 3 bases at V and 4 bases at J, with 12 bases in the middle. This CDR3 is built from 14 residues. The CDR3, as DNA: TGTGCCAGCTCACCGGTAGGGGGTAGCACTGAAGCTTTCTTT. Protein sequence: CASSPVGGSTEAFF. The whole variable domain, filled in from reference TRBV18 and TRBJ1-1, reads NAGVMQNPRHLVRRRGQEARLRCSPMKGHSHVYWYRQLPEEGLKFMVYLQKENIIDESGMPKERFSAEFPKEGPSILRIQQVVRGDSAAYFCASSPVGGSTEAFFGQGTRLTVV.

J is TRBJ2-3 and V is TRBV29-1, with D perhaps TRBD1 (6 bases). Germline lookup yields CDR1 SQVTM and CDR2 ANQGSEA. Trimming took 6 bases from V and 6 from J, leaving 16 bases between them. The CDR3 totals 13 residues. The CDR3 loop is CSVILDSSDTQYF. DNA of the CDR3: TGCAGCGTAATTCTGGACAGTTCGGATACGCAGTATTTT.

This clonotype was observed many times. The CDR3 sequence is CASSRLAGKPYEQYF. The CDR3 DNA sequence: TGTGCCAGCAGCCGACTAGCGGGAAAACCCTACGAGCAGTACTTC. The chain links TRBV27 to TRBJ2-7, with 11 bases matching TRBD2. The CDR3 spans 15 residues. Germline V gene data show CDR1 as MNHEY and CDR2 as SMNVEV (reference sequence). J gave up 2 bases and V 6 bases, and 6 bases lay outside the gene matches.

The table lists this clonotype with many counts. This chain joins TRBV20-1 and TRBJ2-4, with D perhaps TRBD2 (6 bases). Trimming took off 6 bases at V and 2 bases at J, with 14 bases between the two ends. CDR3 length: 14 residues. The germline V gene encodes CDR1 DFQATT and CDR2 SNEGSKA (reference sequence). The CDR3 loop reads CSAYTGVSKNIQYF. CDR3 nucleotide sequence: TGCAGTGCCTATACGGGAGTTTCCAAAAACATTCAGTACTTC.

The V gene is TRBV29-1, the J gene TRBJ2-1; the match to TRBD2 covers 11 bases. With V trimmed by 6 bases and J by 0 bases, 7 bases remained unmatched. Germline V gene sequence: CDR1 SQVTM, CDR2 ANQGSEA. CDR3 length: 16 residues. This CDR3 reads CSVEIAGGSSYNEQFF. DNA for the CDR3: TGCAGCGTGGAGATAGCGGGAGGGAGCTCCTACAATGAGCAGTTCTTC.

There are many counts of this clonotype. The V and J genes are TRBV7-9 and TRBJ2-7, with TRBD1 as a possible D gene (6 bases). This CDR3 is built from 15 residues. Germline V lookup: CDR1 SEHNR, CDR2 FQNEAQ (reference sequence). V lost 2 bases to trimming and J lost 4 bases, with 15 bases between them. The CDR3 region has the DNA TGTGCCAGCAGCTTACCCGTTTCTAGGGGGTACGAGCAGTACTTC. Residues: CASSLPVSRGYEQYF. The variable domain in full, completed from reference TRBV7-9 and TRBJ2-7, reads DTGVSQNPRHKITKRGQNVTFRCDPISEHNRLYWYRQTLGQGPEFLTYFQNEAQLEKSRLLSDRFSAERPKGSFSTLEIQRTEQGDSAMYLCASSLPVSRGYEQYFGPGTRLTVT.

With respect to this clonotype: Possible read error: a much larger clone is one base away. The rearrangement joins TRBV24-1 to TRBJ2-1, with a tentative D call TRBD2 (5 bases). The CDR3 spans 16 residues. In germline, CDR1 is KGHDR, CDR2 SFDVKD. CDR3 residues: CATGDPASGSYNEQFF. The CDR3 nucleotides read TGTGCCACCGGTGATCCCGCGAGCGGTTCCTACAATGAGCAGTTCTTC.

This clonotype showed up many times. This chain joins TRBV28 and TRBJ2-6; 7 bases fit TRBD2. The CDR3 consists of 21 residues. With 4 bases clipped from V and 0 bases from J, the junction kept 18 bases outside the gene matches. Per the germline V gene, CDR1 is MDHEN and CDR2 is SYDVKM. CDR3 sequence reads: CASSYETWVGGSYSGANVLTF. The CDR3 DNA reads TGTGCCAGCAGTTATGAGACTTGGGTCGGGGGGAGCTACTCTGGGGCCAACGTCCTGACTTTC.

This clonotype has only a few counts. V is TRBV7-6 and J is TRBJ2-1; 8 nucleotides align to TRBD1. Per germline, CDR1 SGHVS and CDR2 FNYEAQ. With 2 bases clipped from V and 8 bases from J, the junction kept 14 bases outside the gene matches. The CDR3 spans 17 residues. The chain's CDR3 is CASSLNRDRRLEDEQFF. CDR3 DNA: TGTGCCAGCAGCTTAAATAGGGACAGGAGGTTAGAGGATGAGCAGTTCTTC.

This chain connects TRBV6-1 to TRBJ2-6; D is unclear. The CDR3 totals 15 residues. V was shortened by 1 base and J by 0 bases, with 4 bases between the two germline ends. Germline assignment: CDR1 MNHNS and CDR2 SASEGT. The CDR3 DNA is TGTGCCAGCAGTGAAGACCACTCTGGGGCCAACGTCCTGACTTTC. Protein sequence: CASSEDHSGANVLTF.

This chain joins TRBV10-3 and TRBJ2-7; 7 bases fit TRBD1. With 7 bases clipped from V and 3 bases from J, the junction kept 6 bases outside the gene matches. The CDR3 is made up of 13 amino acids. The germline V gene has CDR1 ENHRY and CDR2 SYGVKD. CDR3 in DNA: TGTGCCATCACTAGGGACAGCAGCTACGAGCAGTACTTC. Residues: CAITRDSSYEQYF.

This clonotype has at least ten counts. This sequence joins TRBV5-1 and TRBJ2-1, with a tentative D call TRBD2 (6 bases). V was clipped by 6 bases and J by 4 bases, with 17 bases between them. This CDR3 is 15 amino acids long. CDR1 is SGHRS and CDR2 is YFSETQ in the germline V gene. The DNA for the CDR3 is TGCGCCAGCAAAAGCGAGGGACTGGCTTACAATGAGCAGTTCTTC. Its protein is CASKSEGLAYNEQFF.